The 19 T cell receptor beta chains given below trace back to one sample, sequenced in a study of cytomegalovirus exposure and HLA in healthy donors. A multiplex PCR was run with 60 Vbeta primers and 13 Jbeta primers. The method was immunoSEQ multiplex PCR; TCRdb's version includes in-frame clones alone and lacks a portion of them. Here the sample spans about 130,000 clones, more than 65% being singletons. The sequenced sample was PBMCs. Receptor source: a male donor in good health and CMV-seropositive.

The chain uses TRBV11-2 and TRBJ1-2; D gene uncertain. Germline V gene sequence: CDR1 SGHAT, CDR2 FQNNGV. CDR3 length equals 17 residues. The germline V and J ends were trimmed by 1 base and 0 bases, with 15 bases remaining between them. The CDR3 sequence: CASSLVRQSVANYGYTF. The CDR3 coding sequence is TGTGCCAGCAGCTTAGTGAGACAATCCGTCGCTAACTATGGCTACACCTTC.

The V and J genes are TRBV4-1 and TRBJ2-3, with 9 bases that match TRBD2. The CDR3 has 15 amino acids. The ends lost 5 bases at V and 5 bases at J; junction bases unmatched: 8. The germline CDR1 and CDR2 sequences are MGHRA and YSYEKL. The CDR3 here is CASSYTAGGLDTQYF. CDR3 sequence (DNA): TGCGCCAGCAGCTATACAGCGGGGGGTCTAGATACGCAGTATTTT.

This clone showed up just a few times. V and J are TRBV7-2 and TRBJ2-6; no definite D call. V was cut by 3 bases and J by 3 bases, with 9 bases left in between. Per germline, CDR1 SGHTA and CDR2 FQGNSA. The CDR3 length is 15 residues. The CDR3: CASSLSRGGANVLTF. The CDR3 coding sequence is TGTGCCAGCAGCTTGTCTAGAGGTGGGGCCAACGTCCTGACTTTC.

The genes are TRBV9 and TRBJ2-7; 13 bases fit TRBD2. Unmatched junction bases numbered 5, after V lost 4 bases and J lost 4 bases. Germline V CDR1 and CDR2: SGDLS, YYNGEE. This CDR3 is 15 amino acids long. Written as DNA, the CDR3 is TGTGCCAGCAGCCCCTGGACTAGCGGGAGATACGAGCAGTACTTC. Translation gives CASSPWTSGRYEQYF.

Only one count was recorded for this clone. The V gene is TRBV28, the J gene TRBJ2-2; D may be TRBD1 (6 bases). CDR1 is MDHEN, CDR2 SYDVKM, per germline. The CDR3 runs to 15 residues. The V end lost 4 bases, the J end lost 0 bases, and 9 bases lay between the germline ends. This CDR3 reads CASSYTGSNTGELFF. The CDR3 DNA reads TGTGCCAGCAGTTACACAGGGTCGAACACCGGGGAGCTGTTTTTT.

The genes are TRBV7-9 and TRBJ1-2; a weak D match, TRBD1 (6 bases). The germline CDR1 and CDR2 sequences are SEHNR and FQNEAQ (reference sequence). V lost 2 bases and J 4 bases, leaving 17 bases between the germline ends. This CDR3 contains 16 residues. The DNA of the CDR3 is TGTGCCAGCAGCTTATACTCAGGGGAAAAGGGCTATGGCTACACCTTC. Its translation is CASSLYSGEKGYGYTF.

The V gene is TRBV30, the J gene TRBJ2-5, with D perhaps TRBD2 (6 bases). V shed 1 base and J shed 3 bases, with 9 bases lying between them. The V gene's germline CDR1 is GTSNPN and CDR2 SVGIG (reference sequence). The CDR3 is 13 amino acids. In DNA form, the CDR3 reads TGTGCCTGGAGTGGATCTAGCGAAGAGACCCAGTACTTC. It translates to CAWSGSSEETQYF.

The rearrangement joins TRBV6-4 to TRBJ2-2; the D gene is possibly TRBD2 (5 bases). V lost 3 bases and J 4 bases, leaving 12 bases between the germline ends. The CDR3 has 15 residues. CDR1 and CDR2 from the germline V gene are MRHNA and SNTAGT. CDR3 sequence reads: CASSDVGLPTGELFF. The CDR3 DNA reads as TGTGCCAGCAGTGATGTCGGACTCCCCACCGGGGAGCTGTTTTTT.

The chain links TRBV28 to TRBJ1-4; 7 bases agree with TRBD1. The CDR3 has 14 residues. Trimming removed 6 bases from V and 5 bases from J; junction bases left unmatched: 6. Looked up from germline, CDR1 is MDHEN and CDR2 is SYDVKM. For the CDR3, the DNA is TGTGCCAGCAGGTGGGGACAGACGAATGAAAAACTGTTTTTT. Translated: CASRWGQTNEKLFF.

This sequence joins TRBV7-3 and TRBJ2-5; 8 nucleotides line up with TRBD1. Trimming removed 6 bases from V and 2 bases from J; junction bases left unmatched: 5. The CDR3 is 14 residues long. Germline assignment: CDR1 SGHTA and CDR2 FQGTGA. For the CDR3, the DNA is TGTGCCAGCAGTCCGACAGGGGAACAAGAGACCCAGTACTTC. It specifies CASSPTGEQETQYF. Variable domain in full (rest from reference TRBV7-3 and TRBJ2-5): GAGVSQTPSNKVTEKGKYVELRCDPISGHTALYWYRQSLGQGPEFLIYFQGTGAADDSGLPNDRFFAVRPEGSVSTLKIQRTERGDSAVYLCASSPTGEQETQYFGPGTRLLVL.

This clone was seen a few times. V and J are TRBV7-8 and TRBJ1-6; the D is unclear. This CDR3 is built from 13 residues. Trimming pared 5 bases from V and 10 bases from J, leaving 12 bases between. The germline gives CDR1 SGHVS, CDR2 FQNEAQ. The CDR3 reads CASSGNQVSPLHF. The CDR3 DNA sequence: TGTGCCAGCAGCGGAAATCAGGTGTCACCCCTCCACTTT.

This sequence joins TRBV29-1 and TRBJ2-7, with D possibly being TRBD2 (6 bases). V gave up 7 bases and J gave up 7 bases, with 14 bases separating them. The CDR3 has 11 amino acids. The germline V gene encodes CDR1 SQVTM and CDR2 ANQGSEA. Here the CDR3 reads CSAGEGMEQYF. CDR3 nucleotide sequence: TGCAGCGCGGGAGAGGGAATGGAGCAGTACTTC.

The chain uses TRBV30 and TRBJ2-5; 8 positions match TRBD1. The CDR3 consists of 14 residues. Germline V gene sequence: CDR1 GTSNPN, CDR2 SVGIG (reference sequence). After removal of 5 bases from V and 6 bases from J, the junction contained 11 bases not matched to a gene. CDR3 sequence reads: CAWSPDRAVKTQYF. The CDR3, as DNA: TGTGCCTGGTCCCCGGACAGGGCGGTGAAGACCCAGTACTTC.

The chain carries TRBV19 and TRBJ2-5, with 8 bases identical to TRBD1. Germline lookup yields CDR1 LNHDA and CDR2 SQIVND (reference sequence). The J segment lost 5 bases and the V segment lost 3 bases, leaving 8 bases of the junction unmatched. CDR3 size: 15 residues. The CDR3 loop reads CASSISAGGYETQYF. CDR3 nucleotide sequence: TGTGCCAGTAGTATTTCCGCAGGGGGCTACGAGACCCAGTACTTC.

As DNA, the CDR3 is TGTGCCAGCAAAGGTAGCGGGGTCACAGATACGCAGTATTTT. Translating it yields CASKGSGVTDTQYF. The chain has TRBV6-1 and TRBJ2-3, with 8 bases identical to TRBD2. CDR1 and CDR2 (germline): MNHNS, SASEGT. This CDR3 region has 14 residues. The V segment lost 7 bases and the J segment 2 bases; nucleotides outside the gene matches: 5.

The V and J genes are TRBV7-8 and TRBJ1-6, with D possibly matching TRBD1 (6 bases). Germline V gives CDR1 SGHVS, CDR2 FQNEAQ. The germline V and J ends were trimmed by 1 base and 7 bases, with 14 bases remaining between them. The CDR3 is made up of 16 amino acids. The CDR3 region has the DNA TGTGCCAGCAGCTTAGTAGGCAGGGGAGCGAATTCACCCCTCCACTTT. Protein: CASSLVGRGANSPLHF.

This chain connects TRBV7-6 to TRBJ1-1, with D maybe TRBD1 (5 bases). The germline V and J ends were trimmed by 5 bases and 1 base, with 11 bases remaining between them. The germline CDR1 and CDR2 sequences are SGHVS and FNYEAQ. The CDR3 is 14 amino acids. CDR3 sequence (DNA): TGTGCCAGCAGCCAGGGACTCTCGAACACTGAAGCTTTCTTT. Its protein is CASSQGLSNTEAFF.

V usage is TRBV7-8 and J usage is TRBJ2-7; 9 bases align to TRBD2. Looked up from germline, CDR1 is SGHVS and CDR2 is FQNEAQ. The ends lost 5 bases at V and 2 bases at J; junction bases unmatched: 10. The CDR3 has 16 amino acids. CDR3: CASSNLGGGETYEQYF. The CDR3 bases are TGTGCCAGCAGCAACCTTGGCGGGGGGGAGACCTACGAGCAGTACTTC.

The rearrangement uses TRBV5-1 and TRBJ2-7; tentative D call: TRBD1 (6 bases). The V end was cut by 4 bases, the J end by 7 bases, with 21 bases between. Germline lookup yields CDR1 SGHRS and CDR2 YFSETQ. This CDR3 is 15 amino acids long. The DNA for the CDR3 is TGCGCCAGCAGCATGATCGGGACATCCAGCGGTGAGCAGTACTTC. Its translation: CASSMIGTSSGEQYF.